The sequence of this T cell receptor beta chain was determined in a study of radiotherapy plus CTLA-4 blockade in lung cancer. The V gene lost 3 bases and the J gene lost 6 bases, with 12 bases spanning the gap. This CDR3 spans 13 amino acids. Germline V gives CDR1 GTSNPN, CDR2 SVGIG (reference sequence). TCRdb keeps only in-frame clones here, not all; method: immunoSEQ multiplex PCR. The sample shows around 100,000 clones, approximately 80% of them seen only once. This clonotype originated in a human donor with non-small cell lung cancer that progressed on radiotherapy plus ipilimumab. Some clones in this sample may be carry-over from other donors' samples. The sample was peripheral blood, taken from a patient treated with radiotherapy plus ipilimumab. The chain has TRBV30 and TRBJ1-5, with a weak D call TRBD1 (6 bases). CDR3 sequence (DNA): TGTGCCTGGAGCGGACAGAACCTTCAGCCCCAGCATTTT. Its protein is CAWSGQNLQPQHF.